This T cell receptor (beta chain) came from a study of T cells in narcolepsy. From germline, CDR1 is SNHLY and CDR2 FYNNEI. V shed 7 bases, J shed 4 bases, and the junction held 5 bases outside the gene matches. The CDR3 is 14 residues long. Generated by immunoSEQ multiplex PCR, the TCRdb table keeps only in-frame clones and is missing some. The table has over 25,000 clones, roughly 86% seen once. The chain recombines TRBV2 with TRBJ1-2, with TRBD1 matching over 11 bases. Sequenced material: memory (CD45RA-) CD4+ T cells from blood. The origin of this receptor is a human donor in good health. CDR3 protein: CASTGDRGAYGYTF. Here the CDR3 DNA reads TGTGCCAGCACCGGGGACAGGGGGGCCTATGGCTACACCTTC.